Given below is one T cell receptor beta chain in context. What it binds is unknown. V shed 0 bases and J shed 4 bases, with 12 bases lying between them. The CDR3 runs 15 residues. Each CDR3 protein gets one entry after TCRdb re-called the reads with MiXCR. Of around 60,000 distinct CDR3 sequences in the sample, around 20% were seen once. This entry belongs to a study of lung T cells in sarcoidosis with Löfgren's syndrome. Study at large: Löfgren's syndrome patients were the main repertoire analysis focus.

Study results and limitations: These T cells possibly recognize a putative, unidentified sarcoidosis-associated antigen. Paired TRAV12-1/TRBV2 TCRs showed CDR3 homology and preferential pairing.

This sequence originates from a human donor with sarcoidosis (Löfgren's syndrome or another form), or a control subject (not recorded which). The sample comprised CD4+ T cells from PBMCs. The J gene is TRBJ1-1, the V gene TRBV12-3 or TRBV12-4; a weak D match, TRBD1 (5 bases). Here the CDR3 DNA reads TGTGCCAGCAGTTTAGCGAGGGGAGGCAGCACTGAAGCTTTCTTT. Its translation is CASSLARGGSTEAFF.